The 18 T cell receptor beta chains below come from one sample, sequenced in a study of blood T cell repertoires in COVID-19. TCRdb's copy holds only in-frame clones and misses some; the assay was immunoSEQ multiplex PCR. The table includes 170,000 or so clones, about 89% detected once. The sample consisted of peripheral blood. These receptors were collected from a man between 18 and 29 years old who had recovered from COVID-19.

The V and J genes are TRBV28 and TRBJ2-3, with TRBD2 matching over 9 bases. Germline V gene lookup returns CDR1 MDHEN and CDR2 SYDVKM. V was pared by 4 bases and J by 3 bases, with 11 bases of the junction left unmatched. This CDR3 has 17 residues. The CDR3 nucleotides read TGTGCCAGCAGTTCCCCTTTTCGACTAGCGGAGACAGATACGCAGTATTTT. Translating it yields CASSSPFRLAETDTQYF.

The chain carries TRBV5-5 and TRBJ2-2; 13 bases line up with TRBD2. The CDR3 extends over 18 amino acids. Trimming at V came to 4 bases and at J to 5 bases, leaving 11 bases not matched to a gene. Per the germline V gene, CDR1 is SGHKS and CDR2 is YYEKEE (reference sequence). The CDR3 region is CASSIYRGLAGLTGELFF. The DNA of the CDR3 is TGTGCCAGCAGCATTTACAGGGGACTAGCGGGACTTACCGGGGAGCTGTTTTTT.

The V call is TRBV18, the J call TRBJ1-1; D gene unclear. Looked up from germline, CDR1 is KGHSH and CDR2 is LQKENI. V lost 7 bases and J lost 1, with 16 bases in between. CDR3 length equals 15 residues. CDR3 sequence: CASFTKSAGNTEAFF. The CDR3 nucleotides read TGTGCCAGCTTCACGAAGTCGGCAGGGAACACTGAAGCTTTCTTT.

The CDR3 DNA reads as TGTGCCAGCAACAGAAGATATGGCTACACCTTC. This sequence encodes CASNRRYGYTF. The J gene is TRBJ1-2, the V gene TRBV28; no reliable D call. The CDR3 is 11 residues long. Trimming shortened V by 7 bases and J by 5 bases, and 8 bases separated the two germline ends. Germline values: CDR1 MDHEN, CDR2 SYDVKM.

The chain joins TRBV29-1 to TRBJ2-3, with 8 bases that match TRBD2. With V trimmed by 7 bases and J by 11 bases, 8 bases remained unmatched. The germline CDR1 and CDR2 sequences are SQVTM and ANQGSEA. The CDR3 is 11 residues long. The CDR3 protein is CSGRAGLEQYF. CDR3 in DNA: TGCAGCGGCCGAGCGGGACTAGAGCAGTATTTT.

CDR3 sequence reads: CASSQDLWGDTGELFF. The CDR3 bases are TGCGCCAGCAGCCAAGATTTATGGGGCGACACCGGGGAGCTGTTTTTT. This chain connects TRBV4-3 to TRBJ2-2; possibly TRBD1 for D (5 bases). Between the trimmed V and J ends, which lost 0 bases and 3 bases, there was a span of 11 bases. Germline lookup yields CDR1 LGHNA and CDR2 YSLEER. The CDR3 is made up of 16 amino acids.

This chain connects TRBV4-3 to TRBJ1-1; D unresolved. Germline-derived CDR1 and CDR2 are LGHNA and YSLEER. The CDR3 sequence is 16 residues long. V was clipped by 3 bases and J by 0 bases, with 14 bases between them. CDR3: CASSQTTGMVNTEAFF. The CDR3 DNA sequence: TGCGCCAGCAGCCAGACGACGGGTATGGTGAACACTGAAGCTTTCTTT.

CDR3 nucleotides: TGTGCCAGCAGCGTAGACCCAAGTTGGGCGCAGTTCTTC. Protein sequence: CASSVDPSWAQFF. The V call is TRBV9, the J call TRBJ2-1; D unclear. CDR1 and CDR2 from the germline V gene are SGDLS and YYNGEE. This CDR3 contains 13 residues. V dropped 0 bases and J dropped 12 bases, with 13 bases sitting between them.

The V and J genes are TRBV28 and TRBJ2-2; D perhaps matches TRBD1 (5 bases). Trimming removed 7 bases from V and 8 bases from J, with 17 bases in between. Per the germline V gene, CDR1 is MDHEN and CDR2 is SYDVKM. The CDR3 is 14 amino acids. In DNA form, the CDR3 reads TGTGCCAGCACCACCTCCAGGGTGGCAGGGGAGCTGTTTTTT. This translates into CASTTSRVAGELFF. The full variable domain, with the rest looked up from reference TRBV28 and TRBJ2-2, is DVKVTQSSRYLVKRTGEKVFLECVQDMDHENMFWYRQDPGLGLRLIYFSYDVKMKEKGDIPEGYSVSREKKERFSLILESASTNQTSMYLCASTTSRVAGELFFGEGSRLTVL.

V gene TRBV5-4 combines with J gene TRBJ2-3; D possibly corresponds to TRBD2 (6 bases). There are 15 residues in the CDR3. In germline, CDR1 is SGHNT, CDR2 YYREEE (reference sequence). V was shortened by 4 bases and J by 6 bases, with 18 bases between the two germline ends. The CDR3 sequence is CASSPKGSGGDTQYF. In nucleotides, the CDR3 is TGTGCCAGCAGCCCCAAGGGTAGCGGTGGGGATACGCAGTATTTT.

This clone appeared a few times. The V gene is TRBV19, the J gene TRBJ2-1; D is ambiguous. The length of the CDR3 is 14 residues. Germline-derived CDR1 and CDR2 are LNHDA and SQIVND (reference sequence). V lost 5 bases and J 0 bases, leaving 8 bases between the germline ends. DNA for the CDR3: TGTGCCAGTAGTGTGGCTAGCTCCTACAATGAGCAGTTCTTC. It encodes CASSVASSYNEQFF.

For the CDR3, the DNA is TGTGCCAGCAGCTTGGCCGGCCGTGACGGGGAGCAGTACTTC. Protein sequence: CASSLAGRDGEQYF. The chain links TRBV5-4 to TRBJ2-7, with D unresolved. This CDR3 comprises 14 residues. Trimming pared 0 bases from V and 7 bases from J, leaving 14 bases between. The germline gives CDR1 SGHNT, CDR2 YYREEE (reference sequence).

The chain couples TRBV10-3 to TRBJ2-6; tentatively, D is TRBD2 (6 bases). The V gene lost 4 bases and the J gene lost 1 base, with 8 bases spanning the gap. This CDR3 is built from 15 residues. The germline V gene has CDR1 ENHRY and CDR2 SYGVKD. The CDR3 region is CAISVGGSGANVLTF. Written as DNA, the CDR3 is TGTGCCATCAGTGTAGGAGGGTCTGGGGCCAACGTCCTGACTTTC.

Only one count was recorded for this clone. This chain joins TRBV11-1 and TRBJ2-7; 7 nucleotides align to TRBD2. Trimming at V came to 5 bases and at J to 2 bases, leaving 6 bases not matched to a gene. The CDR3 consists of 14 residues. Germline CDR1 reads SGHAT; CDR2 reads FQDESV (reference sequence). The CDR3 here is CASSGLAAPYEQYF. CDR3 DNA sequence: TGTGCCAGCAGCGGGCTAGCGGCCCCCTACGAGCAGTACTTC.

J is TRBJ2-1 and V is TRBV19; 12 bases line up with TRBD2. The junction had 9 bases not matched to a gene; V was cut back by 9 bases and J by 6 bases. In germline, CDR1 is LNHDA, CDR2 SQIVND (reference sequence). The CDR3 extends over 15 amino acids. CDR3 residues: CASHLAGGPGNEQFF. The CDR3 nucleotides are TGTGCCAGCCATCTAGCGGGAGGGCCGGGCAATGAGCAGTTCTTC.

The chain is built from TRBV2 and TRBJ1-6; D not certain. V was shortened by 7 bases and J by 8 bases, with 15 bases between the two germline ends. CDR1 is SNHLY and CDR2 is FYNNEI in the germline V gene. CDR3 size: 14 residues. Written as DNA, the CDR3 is TGTGCCAGCACCCTGCGGGCCCCGGATTCACCCCTCCACTTT. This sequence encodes CASTLRAPDSPLHF.

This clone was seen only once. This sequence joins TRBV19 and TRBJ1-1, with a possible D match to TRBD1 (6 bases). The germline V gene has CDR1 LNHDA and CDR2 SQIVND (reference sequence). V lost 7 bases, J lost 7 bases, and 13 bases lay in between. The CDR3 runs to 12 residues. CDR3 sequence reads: CASKDRSLEAFF. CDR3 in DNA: TGTGCCAGTAAAGACAGGAGCCTTGAAGCTTTCTTT.

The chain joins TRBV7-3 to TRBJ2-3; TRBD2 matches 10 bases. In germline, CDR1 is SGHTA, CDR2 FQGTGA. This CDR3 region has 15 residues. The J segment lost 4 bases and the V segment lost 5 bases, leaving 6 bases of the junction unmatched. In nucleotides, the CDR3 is TGTGCCAGCAGCGCTTCTAGCGGGAGCGCAGATACGCAGTATTTT. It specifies CASSASSGSADTQYF.